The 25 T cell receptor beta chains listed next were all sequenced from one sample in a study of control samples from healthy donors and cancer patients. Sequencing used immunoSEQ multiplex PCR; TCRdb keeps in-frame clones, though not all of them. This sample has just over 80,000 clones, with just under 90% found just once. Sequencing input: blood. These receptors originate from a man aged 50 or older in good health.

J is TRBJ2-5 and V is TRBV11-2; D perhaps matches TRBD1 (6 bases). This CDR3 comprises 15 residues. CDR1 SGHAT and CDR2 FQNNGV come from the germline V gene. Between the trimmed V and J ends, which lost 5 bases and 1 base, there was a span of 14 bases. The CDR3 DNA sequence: TGTGCCAGCAGCCCCGGGACACACAGCCAAGAGACCCAGTACTTC. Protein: CASSPGTHSQETQYF.

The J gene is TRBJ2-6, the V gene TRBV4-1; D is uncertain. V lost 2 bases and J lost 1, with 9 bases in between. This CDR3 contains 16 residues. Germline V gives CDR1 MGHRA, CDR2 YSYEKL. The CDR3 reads CASSQNGFSGANVLTF. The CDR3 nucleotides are TGCGCCAGCAGCCAAAATGGATTTTCTGGGGCCAACGTCCTGACTTTC.

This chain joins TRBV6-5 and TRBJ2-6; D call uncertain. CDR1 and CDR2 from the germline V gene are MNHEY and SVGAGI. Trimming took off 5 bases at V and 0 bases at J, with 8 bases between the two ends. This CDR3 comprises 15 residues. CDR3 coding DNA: TGTGCCAGCAGTCCCGGAACCTCTGGGGCCAACGTCCTGACTTTC. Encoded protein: CASSPGTSGANVLTF.

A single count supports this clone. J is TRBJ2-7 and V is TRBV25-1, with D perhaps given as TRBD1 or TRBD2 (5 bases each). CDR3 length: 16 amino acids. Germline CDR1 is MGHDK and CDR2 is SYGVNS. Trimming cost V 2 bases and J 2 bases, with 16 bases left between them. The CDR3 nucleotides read TGTGCCAGCAGTGAAGGGGGTCTTCGAAGACCCTACGAGCAGTACTTC. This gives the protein CASSEGGLRRPYEQYF.

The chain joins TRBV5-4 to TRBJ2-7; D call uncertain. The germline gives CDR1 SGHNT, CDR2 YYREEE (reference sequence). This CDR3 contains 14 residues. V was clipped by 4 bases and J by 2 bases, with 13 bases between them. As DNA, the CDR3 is TGTGCCAGCAGCCTCGACGAACGGACCTACGAGCAGTACTTC. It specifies CASSLDERTYEQYF.

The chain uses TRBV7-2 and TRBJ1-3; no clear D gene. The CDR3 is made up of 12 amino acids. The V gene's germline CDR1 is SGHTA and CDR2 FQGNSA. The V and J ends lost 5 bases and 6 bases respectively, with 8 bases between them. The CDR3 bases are TGTGCCAGCAGCCCTCCGACAAACACCATATATTTT. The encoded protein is CASSPPTNTIYF.

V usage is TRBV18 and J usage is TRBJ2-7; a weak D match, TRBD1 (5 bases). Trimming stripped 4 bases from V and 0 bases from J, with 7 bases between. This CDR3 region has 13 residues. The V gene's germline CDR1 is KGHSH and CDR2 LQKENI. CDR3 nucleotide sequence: TGTGCCAGCTCACGACAGAGCTCCTACGAGCAGTACTTC. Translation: CASSRQSSYEQYF.

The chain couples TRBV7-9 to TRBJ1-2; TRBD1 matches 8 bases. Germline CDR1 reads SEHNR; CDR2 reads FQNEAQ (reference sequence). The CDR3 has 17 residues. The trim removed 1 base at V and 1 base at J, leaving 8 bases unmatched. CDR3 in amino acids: CASSLVVGDRINYGYTF. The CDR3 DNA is TGTGCCAGCAGCTTAGTAGTTGGGGACAGGATTAACTATGGCTACACCTTC.

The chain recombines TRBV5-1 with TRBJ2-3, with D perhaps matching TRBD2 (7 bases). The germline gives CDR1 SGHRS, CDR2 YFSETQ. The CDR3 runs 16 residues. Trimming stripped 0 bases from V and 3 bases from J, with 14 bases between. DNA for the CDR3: TGCGCCAGCAGCTTGGCGCCGGGGGGCGGGACAGATACGCAGTATTTT. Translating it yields CASSLAPGGGTDTQYF. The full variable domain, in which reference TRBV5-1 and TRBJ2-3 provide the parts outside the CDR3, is KAGVTQTPRYLIKTRGQQVTLSCSPISGHRSVSWYQQTPGQGLQFLFEYFSETQRNKGNFPGRFSGRQFSNSRSEMNVSTLELGDSALYLCASSLAPGGGTDTQYFGPGTRLTVL.

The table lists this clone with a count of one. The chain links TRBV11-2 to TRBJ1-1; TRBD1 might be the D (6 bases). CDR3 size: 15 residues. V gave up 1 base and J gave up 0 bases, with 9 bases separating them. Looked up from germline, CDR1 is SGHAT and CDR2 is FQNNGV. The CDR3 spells CASSLVQGMNTEAFF. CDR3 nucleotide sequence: TGTGCCAGCAGCTTAGTGCAGGGGATGAACACTGAAGCTTTCTTT.

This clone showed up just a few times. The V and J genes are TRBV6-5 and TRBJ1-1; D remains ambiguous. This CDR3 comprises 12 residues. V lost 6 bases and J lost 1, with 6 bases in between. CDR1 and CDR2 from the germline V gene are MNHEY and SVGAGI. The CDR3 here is CASSLKNTEAFF. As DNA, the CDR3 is TGTGCCAGCAGCTTAAAGAACACTGAAGCTTTCTTT.

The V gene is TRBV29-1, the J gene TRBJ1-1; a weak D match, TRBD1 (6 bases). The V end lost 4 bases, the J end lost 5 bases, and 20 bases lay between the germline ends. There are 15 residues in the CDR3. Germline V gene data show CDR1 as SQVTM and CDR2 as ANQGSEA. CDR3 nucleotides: TGCAGCGTTGCCGAAGCTCCCCGACAGGCAACTGAAGCTTTCTTT. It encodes CSVAEAPRQATEAFF.

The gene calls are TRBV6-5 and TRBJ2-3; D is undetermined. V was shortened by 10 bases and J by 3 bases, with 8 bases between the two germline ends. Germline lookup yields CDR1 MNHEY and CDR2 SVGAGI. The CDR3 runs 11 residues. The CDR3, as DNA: TGTGCCATTCAGGAGACAGATACGCAGTATTTT. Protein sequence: CAIQETDTQYF.

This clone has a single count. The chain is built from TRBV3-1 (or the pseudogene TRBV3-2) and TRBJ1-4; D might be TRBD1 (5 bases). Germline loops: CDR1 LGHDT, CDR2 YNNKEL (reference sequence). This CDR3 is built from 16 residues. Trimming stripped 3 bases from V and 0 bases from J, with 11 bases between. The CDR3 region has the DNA TGTGCCAGCAGCCACGCGGGGGTCGCAACTAATGAAAAACTGTTTTTT. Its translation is CASSHAGVATNEKLFF.

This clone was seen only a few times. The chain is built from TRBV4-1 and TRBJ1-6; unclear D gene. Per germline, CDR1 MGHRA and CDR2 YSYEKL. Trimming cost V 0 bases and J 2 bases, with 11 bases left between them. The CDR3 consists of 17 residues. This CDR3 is CASSQDRAGTYNSPLHF. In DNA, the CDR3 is TGCGCCAGCAGCCAAGATCGGGCGGGGACCTATAATTCACCCCTCCACTTT.

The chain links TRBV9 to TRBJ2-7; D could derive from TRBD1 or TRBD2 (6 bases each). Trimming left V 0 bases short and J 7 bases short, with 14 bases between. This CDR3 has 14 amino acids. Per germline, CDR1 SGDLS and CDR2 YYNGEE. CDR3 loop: CASSVDPGAREQYF. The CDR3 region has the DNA TGTGCCAGCAGCGTAGACCCGGGGGCAAGGGAGCAGTACTTC.

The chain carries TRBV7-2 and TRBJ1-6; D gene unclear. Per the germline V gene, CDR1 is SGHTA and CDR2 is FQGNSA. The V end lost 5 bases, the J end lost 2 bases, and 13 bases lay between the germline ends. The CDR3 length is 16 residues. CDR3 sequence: CASSPRRATYNSPLHF. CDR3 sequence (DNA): TGTGCCAGCAGCCCCCGGAGAGCGACCTATAATTCACCCCTCCACTTT.

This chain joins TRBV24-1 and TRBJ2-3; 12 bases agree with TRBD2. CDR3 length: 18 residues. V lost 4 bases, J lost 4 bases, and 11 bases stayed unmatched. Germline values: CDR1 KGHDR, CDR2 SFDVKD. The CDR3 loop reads CATSDPLAGGPAADTQYF. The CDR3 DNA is TGTGCCACCAGTGACCCACTAGCGGGGGGCCCCGCCGCAGATACGCAGTATTTT.

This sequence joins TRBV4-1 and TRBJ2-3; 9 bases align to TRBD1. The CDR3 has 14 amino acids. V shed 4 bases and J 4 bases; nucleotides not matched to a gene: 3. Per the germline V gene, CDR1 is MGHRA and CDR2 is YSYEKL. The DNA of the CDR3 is TGCGCCAGCAGCCCGGGGACAGGGTCAGATACGCAGTATTTT. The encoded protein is CASSPGTGSDTQYF.

The CDR3 spells CASSYPTPQYF. CDR3 coding DNA: TGTGCCAGCAGTTACCCGACTCCCCAGTACTTC. The chain is built from TRBV6-2 or TRBV6-3 and TRBJ2-5; D uncertain. The CDR3 covers 11 residues. Trimming stripped 2 bases from V and 9 bases from J, with 7 bases between. CDR1 and CDR2 (germline): MNHEY, SVGEGT.

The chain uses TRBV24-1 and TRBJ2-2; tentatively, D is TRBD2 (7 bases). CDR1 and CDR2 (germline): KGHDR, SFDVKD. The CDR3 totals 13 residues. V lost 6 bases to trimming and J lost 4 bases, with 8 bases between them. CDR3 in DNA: TGTGCCACCAGTAGGGGGGGCACCGGGGAGCTGTTTTTT. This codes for CATSRGGTGELFF.

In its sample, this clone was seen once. The CDR3 bases are TGTGCCAGCAGCGTGGGGGGCTACGGCACTGAAGCTTTCTTT. Its translation: CASSVGGYGTEAFF. The chain combines TRBV11-2 with TRBJ1-1, with D possibly TRBD1 on 6 matching bases. The CDR3 consists of 14 residues. Per germline, CDR1 SGHAT and CDR2 FQNNGV. The V end lost 5 bases, the J end lost 4 bases, and 14 bases lay between the germline ends.

The CDR3 reads CASSSPRTGGYGYTF. The CDR3 nucleotides read TGTGCCAGCAGCTCCCCCAGGACAGGGGGCTATGGCTACACCTTC. V is TRBV11-2 and J is TRBJ1-2, with 10 bases fitting TRBD1. The V and J ends lost 4 bases and 4 bases, in that order; junction bases with no gene match: 6. The length of the CDR3 is 15 residues. In germline, CDR1 is SGHAT, CDR2 FQNNGV.

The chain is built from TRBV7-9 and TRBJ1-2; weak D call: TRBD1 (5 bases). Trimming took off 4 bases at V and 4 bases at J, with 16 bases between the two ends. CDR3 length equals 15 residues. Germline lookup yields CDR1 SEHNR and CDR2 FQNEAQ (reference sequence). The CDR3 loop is CASSSSRVEGYGYTF. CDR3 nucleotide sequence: TGTGCCAGCAGCTCCTCCAGGGTGGAGGGCTATGGCTACACCTTC.

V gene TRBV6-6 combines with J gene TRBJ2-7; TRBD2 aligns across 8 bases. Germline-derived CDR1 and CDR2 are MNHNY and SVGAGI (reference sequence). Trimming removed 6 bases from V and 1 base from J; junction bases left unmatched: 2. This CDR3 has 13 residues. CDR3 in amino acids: CASSPGGSYEQYF. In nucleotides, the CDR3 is TGTGCCAGCAGCCCGGGAGGGTCCTACGAGCAGTACTTC.